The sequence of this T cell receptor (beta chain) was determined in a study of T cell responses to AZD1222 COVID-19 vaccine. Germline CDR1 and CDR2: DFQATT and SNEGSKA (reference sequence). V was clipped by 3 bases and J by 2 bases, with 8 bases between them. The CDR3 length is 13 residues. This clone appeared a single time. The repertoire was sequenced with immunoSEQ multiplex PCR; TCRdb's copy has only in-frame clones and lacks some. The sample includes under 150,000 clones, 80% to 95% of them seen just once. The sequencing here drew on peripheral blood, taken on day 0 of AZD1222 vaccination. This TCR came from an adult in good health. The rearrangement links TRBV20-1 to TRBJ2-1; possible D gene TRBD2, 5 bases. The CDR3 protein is CSASSDPYNEQFF. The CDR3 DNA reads TGCAGTGCTAGTAGCGACCCCTACAATGAGCAGTTCTTC.